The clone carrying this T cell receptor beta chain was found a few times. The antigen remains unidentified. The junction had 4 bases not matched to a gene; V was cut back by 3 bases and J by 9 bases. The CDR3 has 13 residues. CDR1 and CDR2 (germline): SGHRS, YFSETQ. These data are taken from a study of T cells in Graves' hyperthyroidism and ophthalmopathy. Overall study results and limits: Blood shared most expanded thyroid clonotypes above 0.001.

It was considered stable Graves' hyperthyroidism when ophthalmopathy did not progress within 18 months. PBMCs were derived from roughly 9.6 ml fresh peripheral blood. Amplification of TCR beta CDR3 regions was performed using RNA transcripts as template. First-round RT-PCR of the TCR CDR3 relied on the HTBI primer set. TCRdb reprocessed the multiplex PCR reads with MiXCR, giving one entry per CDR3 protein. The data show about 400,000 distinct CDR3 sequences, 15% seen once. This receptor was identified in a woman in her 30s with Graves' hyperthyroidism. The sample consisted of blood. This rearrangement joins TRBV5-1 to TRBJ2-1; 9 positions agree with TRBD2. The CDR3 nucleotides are TGCGCCAGCAGCTGGGGACTAGCTGGTGAGCAGTTCTTC. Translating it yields CASSWGLAGEQFF.